These 24 T cell receptor beta chains were all obtained from the same sample, sequenced in a study of OX40 agonist ivuxolimab in advanced cancers. TCRdb's table, derived via immunoSEQ multiplex PCR, lists solely in-frame clones and lacks some. The sample contains roughly 61,000 clones, about 85% of which appear only once. Sequences were derived from CD4+ or CD8+ T cells sorted from blood, sampled in a trial of the OX40 agonist ivuxolimab. The receptors shown here come from an adult with an advanced solid tumor such as melanoma, head and neck, liver or kidney cancer.

Points on this clone: Its ends do not fully match the called genes, so a read error is possible. The gene calls are TRBV29-1 and TRBJ1-1, with a weak D call TRBD1 (6 bases). This CDR3 is built from 14 residues. In germline, CDR1 is SQVTM, CDR2 ANQGSEA. Here the CDR3 reads CSVEEGTSRSQAFF. In DNA form, the CDR3 reads TGCAGCGTAGAAGAGGGGACATCACGGTCACAAGCTTTCTTT. Variable domain in full (rest from reference TRBV29-1 and TRBJ1-1): SAVISQKPSRDICQRGTSLTIQCQVDSQVTMMFWYRQQPGQSLTLIATANQGSEATYESGFVIDKFPISRPNLTFSTLTVSNMSPEDSSIYLCSVEEGTSRSQAFFGQGTRLTVV.

This rearrangement joins TRBV10-1 to TRBJ2-2; D not resolved. Germline V CDR1 and CDR2: WNHNN, SYGVQD (reference sequence). The ends were cut back, 0 bases at V and 5 bases at J, with 4 bases in the middle. The CDR3 loop spans 13 amino acids. The CDR3 here is CASSESKTGELFF. The CDR3 DNA follows: TGCGCCAGCAGTGAGTCAAAGACCGGGGAGCTGTTTTTT.

Concerning this clone itself: One junction end disagrees with the germline gene, perhaps due to a read error. The CDR3, as DNA: TGTGCCAGCAGCCTAACAGGGGCCCATTCCCAACCCTTC. Amino acids: CASSLTGAHSQPF. The rearrangement joins TRBV7-9 to TRBJ1-2; 7 nucleotides agree with TRBD1. Germline-derived CDR1 and CDR2 are SEHNR and FQNEAQ (reference sequence). This CDR3 has 13 amino acids.

The chain employs TRBV5-1 and TRBJ1-1; 7 nucleotides match TRBD1. J was trimmed by 7 bases and V by 4 bases; bases with no gene match: 7. The germline CDR1 and CDR2 sequences are SGHRS and YFSETQ. CDR3 length: 13 amino acids. This chain's CDR3 is CASSVDRVGEAFF. CDR3 DNA: TGCGCCAGCAGCGTTGACAGGGTTGGTGAAGCTTTCTTT.

The chain joins TRBV29-1 to TRBJ1-1; D remains unclear. Trimming stripped 7 bases from V and 5 bases from J, with 14 bases between. The CDR3 loop spans 12 amino acids. Germline CDR1 reads SQVTM; CDR2 reads ANQGSEA. CDR3 region: CSASGLGTEAFF. In nucleotides, the CDR3 is TGCAGCGCAAGTGGCCTAGGAACTGAAGCTTTCTTT.

There are a few counts of this clone. The rearrangement links TRBV5-1 to TRBJ1-2; D call uncertain. V lost 0 bases, J lost 8 bases, and 17 bases lay in between. This CDR3 region has 15 residues. CDR1 is SGHRS and CDR2 is YFSETQ in the germline V gene. Written as DNA, the CDR3 is TGCGCCAGCAGCTTGGAGGTGAGTTCAGTCGAGGGCTACACCTTC. Translating it yields CASSLEVSSVEGYTF.

V is TRBV6-5 and J is TRBJ2-7; no clear D. The CDR3 sequence is 13 residues long. Germline V lookup: CDR1 MNHEY, CDR2 SVGAGI. Trimming pared 2 bases from V and 2 bases from J, leaving 7 bases between. CDR3 loop: CASSYAYTYEQYF. Written as DNA, the CDR3 is TGTGCCAGCAGTTACGCCTATACCTACGAGCAGTACTTC.

CDR3 sequence reads: CASYRGELSGYTF. Here the CDR3 DNA reads TGTGCTAGTTATCGCGGGGAACTTAGTGGCTACACCTTC. V is TRBV12-5 and J is TRBJ1-2; D is unresolved. The CDR3 spans 13 residues. Looked up from germline, CDR1 is LGHNT and CDR2 is FRNRAP. Trimming removed 8 bases from V and 7 bases from J, with 17 bases in between.

In DNA form, the CDR3 reads TGTGCCAGCAGCTGGGGTCCCAATCAGCCCCAGCATTTT. It specifies CASSWGPNQPQHF. The rearrangement links TRBV7-9 to TRBJ1-5, with D uncertain. This CDR3 region has 13 residues. The ends were cut back, 4 bases at V and 3 bases at J, with 7 bases in the middle. From germline, CDR1 is SEHNR and CDR2 FQNEAQ (reference sequence).

V gene TRBV30 combines with J gene TRBJ2-2; D uncertain. Germline V gives CDR1 GTSNPN, CDR2 SVGIG (reference sequence). The CDR3 loop spans 10 amino acids. CDR3 loop: CAVRIGELFF. The CDR3 DNA sequence: TGTGCTGTTCGGATCGGGGAGCTGTTTTTT. Supplemented by reference TRBV30 and TRBJ2-2, the full variable domain reads SQTIHQWPATLVQPVGSPLSLECTVEGTSNPNLYWYRQAAGRGLQLLFYSVGIGQISSEVPQNLSASRPQDRQFILSSKKLLLSDSGFYLCAVRIGELFFGEGSRLTVL.

The rearrangement joins TRBV6-1 to TRBJ2-5, with D unresolved. CDR1 is MNHNS, CDR2 SASEGT, per germline. V was clipped by 4 bases and J by 7 bases, with 16 bases between them. The CDR3 is made up of 14 amino acids. CDR3 in amino acids: CASSGSRGFRTQYF. The CDR3 region has the DNA TGTGCCAGCAGTGGTAGCCGTGGGTTTAGGACCCAGTACTTC.

This clone was detected a few times. The chain has TRBV7-9 and TRBJ1-5; 9 nucleotides line up with TRBD1. J lost 4 bases, V lost 5 bases, and 3 bases had no gene match. There are 14 residues in the CDR3. Germline V gives CDR1 SEHNR, CDR2 FQNEAQ (reference sequence). The CDR3 region is CASSPGTGNQPQHF. The CDR3 region has the DNA TGTGCCAGCAGCCCCGGGACAGGGAATCAGCCCCAGCATTTT.

The chain recombines TRBV5-4 with TRBJ2-1; either TRBD1 or TRBD2 may supply D (6 bases each). The V gene lost 4 bases and the J gene lost 5 bases, with 16 bases spanning the gap. CDR3 size: 15 residues. Germline values: CDR1 SGHNT, CDR2 YYREEE (reference sequence). CDR3 DNA sequence: TGTGCCAGCAGCACCACAGGGTCGGGAGACAATGAGCAGTTCTTC. Translated, it gives CASSTTGSGDNEQFF. The full variable domain, its missing parts supplied by reference TRBV5-4 and TRBJ2-1, is ETGVTQSPTHLIKTRGQQVTLRCSSQSGHNTVSWYQQALGQGPQFIFQYYREEENGRGNFPPRFSGLQFPNYSSELNVNALELDDSALYLCASSTTGSGDNEQFFGPGTRLTVL.

The rearrangement uses TRBV5-6 and TRBJ1-2; no clear D. V was trimmed by 0 bases and J by 0 bases, leaving 9 bases between them. Looked up from germline, CDR1 is SGHDT and CDR2 is YYEEEE. CDR3 length equals 15 residues. The CDR3 nucleotides are TGTGCCAGCAGCTTGGGAGGGCACGCTAACTATGGCTACACCTTC. Amino acid sequence: CASSLGGHANYGYTF.

The rearrangement links TRBV12-5 to TRBJ2-5; 7 bases are shared with TRBD2. Germline CDR1 is LGHNT and CDR2 is FRNRAP. CDR3 length: 15 amino acids. After removal of 2 bases from V and 5 bases from J, the junction contained 8 bases not matched to a gene. This CDR3 reads CASGLLTSRGETQYF. CDR3 DNA: TGTGCTAGTGGTTTGCTGACTAGCCGGGGGGAGACCCAGTACTTC.

J is TRBJ2-2 and V is TRBV4-1; the D is unclear. The length of the CDR3 is 14 residues. Germline-derived CDR1 and CDR2 are MGHRA and YSYEKL. Deletions cut 2 bases from V and 6 bases from J, with 10 bases between. The CDR3 here is CASSQPQMAGELFF. In DNA form, the CDR3 reads TGCGCCAGCAGCCAACCCCAAATGGCCGGGGAGCTGTTTTTT.

The chain carries TRBV11-1 and TRBJ1-1; 8 bases fit TRBD1. This CDR3 is built from 13 residues. Looked up from germline, CDR1 is SGHAT and CDR2 is FQDESV (reference sequence). V gave up 5 bases and J gave up 4 bases; unmatched junction bases: 3. The CDR3 bases are TGTGCCAGCAGCCCGGACAGGGCCACTGAAGCTTTCTTT. Encoded protein: CASSPDRATEAFF.

This clone has a single count. The chain has TRBV5-1 and TRBJ2-3, with a tentative D call TRBD1 (5 bases). The CDR3 is 14 amino acids. Germline assignment: CDR1 SGHRS and CDR2 YFSETQ. The V and J ends lost 6 bases and 4 bases respectively, with 15 bases between them. The CDR3 spells CASKRAGYADTQYF. As DNA, the CDR3 is TGCGCCAGCAAGAGAGCAGGGTATGCAGATACGCAGTATTTT.

This clone was detected once. This sequence joins TRBV7-9 and TRBJ1-2; D remains ambiguous. Germline V gene data show CDR1 as SEHNR and CDR2 as FQNEAQ (reference sequence). With 5 bases removed from V and 4 bases from J, the gap between germline ends came to 11 bases. The CDR3 totals 13 residues. DNA for the CDR3: TGTGCCAGCAGCCCTTCCCAGTCCTATGGCTACACCTTC. Its translation is CASSPSQSYGYTF.

V usage is TRBV7-2 and J usage is TRBJ2-7; 9 bases match TRBD2. Germline V gene sequence: CDR1 SGHTA, CDR2 FQGNSA. CDR3 length: 15 residues. V trimming: 5 bases; J trimming: 4 bases; junction bases outside the gene matches: 9. CDR3 in DNA: TGTGCCAGCAGCCCCGGGACTAGCAGATTATACGAGCAGTACTTC. This translates into CASSPGTSRLYEQYF.

This chain joins TRBV10-2 and TRBJ1-1, with D unclear. V lost 4 bases and J lost 5, with 11 bases in between. CDR1 is WSHSY and CDR2 is SAAADI in the germline V gene. CDR3 length: 13 amino acids. The CDR3 DNA follows: TGCGCCAGCAGTGTGGGGATCGGAACTGAAGCTTTCTTT. It yields the protein CASSVGIGTEAFF.

V gene TRBV18 combines with J gene TRBJ1-5; D may be TRBD1 (6 bases). Per germline, CDR1 KGHSH and CDR2 LQKENI. This CDR3 comprises 15 residues. Between the trimmed V and J ends, which lost 1 base and 6 bases, there was a span of 13 bases. Written as DNA, the CDR3 is TGTGCCAGCTCACCACTCGCGGGGGCGGGTCAGCCCCAGCATTTT. The encoded protein is CASSPLAGAGQPQHF.

The gene calls are TRBV6-4 and TRBJ1-4; 9 bases map to TRBD1. V dropped 6 bases and J dropped 5; count of bases not matched to a gene: 4. The CDR3 totals 14 residues. Germline V gene data show CDR1 as MRHNA and CDR2 as SNTAGT. CDR3 nucleotide sequence: TGTGCCAGCAGGCACAGGGGGCGGAATGAAAAACTGTTTTTT. It yields the protein CASRHRGRNEKLFF.

V gene TRBV5-1 combines with J gene TRBJ1-3; a weak D match, TRBD1 (5 bases). Trimming pared 3 bases from V and 0 bases from J, leaving 16 bases between. CDR1 is SGHRS and CDR2 is YFSETQ in the germline V gene. This CDR3 has 17 amino acids. The CDR3 DNA sequence: TGCGCCAGCAGCTCCGCGCCGGGACGGCTCTCTGGAAACACCATATATTTT. Translated: CASSSAPGRLSGNTIYF.